The 17 T cell receptor beta chains below come from one sample, sequenced in a study of beta chain features in type 1 diabetes. The authors reverse transcribed all of the isolated RNA, so sequencing captured expressed TCRB transcripts. Libraries were prepared by immunoSEQ multiplex PCR; TCRdb keeps only in-frame clonotypes and omits some of them. Found here are some 99,000 clones, almost 40% of them singletons; the top ten hold 0.065%. The sample taken for sequencing was stem cell memory CD4+ T cells from blood. These receptors all stem from a woman between 18 and 29 years old in good health.

This clone occurred a few times. The V call is TRBV11-2, the J call TRBJ2-1, with D perhaps TRBD2 (6 bases). Germline V gene data show CDR1 as SGHAT and CDR2 as FQNNGV. Trimming removed 5 bases from V and 15 bases from J, with 23 bases in between. The CDR3 is 14 residues long. This chain's CDR3 is CASSPSGPKRVGFF. The CDR3 nucleotides read TGTGCCAGCAGCCCCAGTGGCCCAAAGCGGGTTGGGTTCTTC.

This chain uses TRBV28 with TRBJ2-1; 9 nucleotides match TRBD2. V lost 3 bases, J lost 3 bases, and 6 bases stayed unmatched. CDR1 is MDHEN and CDR2 is SYDVKM in the germline V gene. The CDR3 runs 16 residues. The CDR3 DNA reads as TGTGCCAGCAGTTTCCTGCTAGCGGGGAGCTACAATGAGCAGTTCTTC. Its protein is CASSFLLAGSYNEQFF.

This clone was counted only a few times. The rearrangement links TRBV9 to TRBJ2-5; TRBD2 matches at 10 bases. The CDR3 is made up of 15 amino acids. Germline V CDR1 and CDR2: SGDLS, YYNGEE. V lost 2 bases and J lost 4; bases outside the gene matches: 5. The CDR3 loop reads CASSVLAGGGETQYF. The CDR3 DNA is TGTGCCAGCAGCGTTTTAGCGGGAGGAGGAGAGACCCAGTACTTC.

The chain has TRBV5-1 and TRBJ2-5; TRBD2 is a possible D gene (5 bases). V dropped 4 bases and J dropped 5 bases, with 12 bases sitting between them. CDR1 and CDR2 from the germline V gene are SGHRS and YFSETQ. The CDR3 has 13 residues. CDR3 residues: CASSLATGETQYF. For the CDR3, the DNA is TGCGCCAGCAGCCTGGCTACGGGGGAGACCCAGTACTTC.

The V gene is TRBV7-2, the J gene TRBJ2-1; 7 bases agree with TRBD2. Trimming removed 6 bases from V and 3 bases from J; junction bases left unmatched: 8. The CDR3 spans 15 residues. The V gene's germline CDR1 is SGHTA and CDR2 FQGNSA. CDR3 region: CASRITSVDYNEQFF. The CDR3 coding sequence is TGTGCCAGCAGAATTACTAGCGTAGACTACAATGAGCAGTTCTTC.

This chain links TRBV28 with TRBJ2-5; D is possibly TRBD2 (5 bases). The CDR3 totals 12 residues. Germline CDR1 is MDHEN and CDR2 is SYDVKM. V dropped 7 bases and J dropped 5 bases, with 11 bases sitting between them. The CDR3 here is CASKEDSETQYF. The CDR3 bases are TGTGCCAGCAAGGAGGACTCGGAGACCCAGTACTTC.

This clone was observed a handful of times. V gene TRBV11-2 combines with J gene TRBJ2-6; D unclear. Germline V gives CDR1 SGHAT, CDR2 FQNNGV. Deletions cut 2 bases from V and 0 bases from J, with 5 bases between. The CDR3 has 15 residues. The CDR3 protein is CASSLRSSGANVLTF. In DNA form, the CDR3 reads TGTGCCAGCAGCTTACGGAGCTCTGGGGCCAACGTCCTGACTTTC. Looking up the rest from reference TRBV11-2 and TRBJ2-6 gives the full variable domain: EAGVAQSPRYKIIEKRQSVAFWCNPISGHATLYWYQQILGQGPKLLIQFQNNGVVDDSQLPKDRFSAERLKGVDSTLKIQPAKLEDSAVYLCASSLRSSGANVLTFGAGSRLTVL.

This clone has only a few counts. The chain employs TRBV18 and TRBJ2-4; TRBD1 matches 8 bases. CDR1 is KGHSH, CDR2 LQKENI, per germline. V dropped 5 bases and J dropped 0; count of bases not matched to a gene: 3. This CDR3 is built from 15 residues. CDR3 protein: CASSLDRVAKNIQYF. The DNA for the CDR3 is TGTGCCAGCTCATTGGACAGGGTAGCCAAAAACATTCAGTACTTC.

The chain combines TRBV5-8 with TRBJ1-1; TRBD1 matches 8 bases. The J segment lost 4 bases and the V segment lost 2 bases, leaving 7 bases of the junction unmatched. Germline loops: CDR1 SGHTS, CDR2 YDEGEE. The CDR3 has 15 residues. The CDR3 DNA reads as TGTGCCAGCAGCTTCCGACAGGGGCTGGGCACTGAAGCTTTCTTT. Its translation: CASSFRQGLGTEAFF.

The rearrangement uses TRBV18 and TRBJ2-2; 7 bases are a match to TRBD1. The CDR3 consists of 17 residues. J gave up 1 base and V 3 bases, and 8 bases lay outside the gene matches. The V gene's germline CDR1 is KGHSH and CDR2 LQKENI. CDR3 bases: TGTGCCAGCTCACCCCGGTTGGGGACAGTGAACACCGGGGAGCTGTTTTTT. Its protein is CASSPRLGTVNTGELFF.

The chain is built from TRBV28 and TRBJ1-3, with TRBD1 as a possible D gene (5 bases). The germline V and J ends were trimmed by 5 bases and 4 bases, with 15 bases remaining between them. The CDR3 totals 15 residues. Germline V gene data show CDR1 as MDHEN and CDR2 as SYDVKM. As DNA, the CDR3 is TGTGCCAGCAGTGGGGGGACTGTCGCGGGAAACACCATATATTTT. This codes for CASSGGTVAGNTIYF.

This clone has a handful of counts. This chain links TRBV29-1 with TRBJ2-1, with 15 nucleotides matching TRBD2. The CDR3 loop spans 18 amino acids. Germline CDR1 SQVTM, CDR2 ANQGSEA. V was pared by 4 bases and J by 0 bases, with 7 bases of the junction left unmatched. The DNA of the CDR3 is TGCAGCGTTGTCGGGACTAGCGGGAGGCAGAGCTCCTACAATGAGCAGTTCTTC. This sequence encodes CSVVGTSGRQSSYNEQFF.

The chain recombines TRBV28 with TRBJ2-1; 14 bases are shared with TRBD2. The ends lost 7 bases at V and 1 base at J; junction bases unmatched: 6. Germline assignment: CDR1 MDHEN and CDR2 SYDVKM. This CDR3 has 17 residues. The CDR3 DNA reads TGTGCCAGCAAGGGACTAGCGGGAGCCAGGTCCTACAATGAGCAGTTCTTC. This gives the protein CASKGLAGARSYNEQFF.

The chain uses TRBV5-4 and TRBJ1-1; the D gene is possibly TRBD1 (6 bases). Germline V gene sequence: CDR1 SGHNT, CDR2 YYREEE (reference sequence). This CDR3 has 15 amino acids. V lost 4 bases to trimming and J lost 2 bases, with 15 bases between them. The CDR3 here is CASSPQDRYNTEAFF. CDR3 bases: TGTGCCAGCAGCCCCCAGGACAGATATAACACTGAAGCTTTCTTT.

CDR3 nucleotide sequence: TGTGCCAGCAGCCAAGGGGACAGGGATTACGAGCAGTACTTC. Protein: CASSQGDRDYEQYF. The genes are TRBV4-2 and TRBJ2-7, with 9 bases identical to TRBD1. This CDR3 has 14 amino acids. The ends lost 1 base at V and 4 bases at J; junction bases unmatched: 2. Looked up from germline, CDR1 is LGHNA and CDR2 is YNFKEQ.

This clone has more than one count but fewer than ten. CDR3 in amino acids: CASSLYRVDTEAFF. The CDR3 nucleotides read TGCGCCAGCAGTCTTTACAGGGTCGACACTGAAGCTTTCTTT. The chain employs TRBV5-1 and TRBJ1-1, with D perhaps TRBD1 (6 bases). Trimming took 5 bases from V and 3 from J, leaving 14 bases between them. CDR1 is SGHRS and CDR2 is YFSETQ in the germline V gene. The CDR3 has 14 amino acids. Looking up the rest from reference TRBV5-1 and TRBJ1-1 gives the full variable domain: KAGVTQTPRYLIKTRGQQVTLSCSPISGHRSVSWYQQTPGQGLQFLFEYFSETQRNKGNFPGRFSGRQFSNSRSEMNVSTLELGDSALYLCASSLYRVDTEAFFGQGTRLTVV.

V usage is TRBV7-9 and J usage is TRBJ1-1; no clear D gene. This CDR3 has 17 residues. V was pared by 4 bases and J by 1 base, with 19 bases between. CDR1 is SEHNR, CDR2 FQNEAQ, per germline (reference sequence). The CDR3 protein is CASSWKVFRGRNTEAFF. The CDR3 DNA reads TGTGCCAGCAGCTGGAAGGTCTTTCGGGGTCGGAACACTGAAGCTTTCTTT.